These 2 T cell receptor beta chains came from one sample sequenced in a study of T-cell memory formation after mild COVID-19. TCRdb re-derived calls from the 5' RACE reads in MiXCR, one entry per CDR3 protein. Among roughly 310,000 distinct CDR3 sequences listed, roughly 15% were seen once. Source material: PBMCs or a T cell subset sorted from them (not recorded which). The source is a man aged 18-30 years who had mild COVID-19 (a few samples of this study predate the infection). Cell type and time point are not known.

The CDR3 spells CASSLSWGQGSEAFF. The DNA of the CDR3 is TGTGCCAGCAGTTTATCGTGGGGGCAGGGTTCTGAAGCTTTCTTT. The chain combines TRBV27 with TRBJ1-1; possibly TRBD1 for D (6 bases). This CDR3 is 15 amino acids long. Germline values: CDR1 MNHEY, CDR2 SMNVEV (reference sequence). V was pared by 0 bases and J by 6 bases, with 14 bases between.

There are a few counts of this clonotype. This chain connects TRBV20-1 to TRBJ1-1; D may be TRBD1 (5 bases). This CDR3 has 15 amino acids. CDR1 and CDR2 from the germline V gene are DFQATT and SNEGSKA (reference sequence). Trimming stripped 4 bases from V and 5 bases from J, with 20 bases between. The CDR3 DNA reads as TGCAGTGCTATAAAGCAGGGTCTCCGATGGACTGAAGCTTTCTTT. This sequence encodes CSAIKQGLRWTEAFF.